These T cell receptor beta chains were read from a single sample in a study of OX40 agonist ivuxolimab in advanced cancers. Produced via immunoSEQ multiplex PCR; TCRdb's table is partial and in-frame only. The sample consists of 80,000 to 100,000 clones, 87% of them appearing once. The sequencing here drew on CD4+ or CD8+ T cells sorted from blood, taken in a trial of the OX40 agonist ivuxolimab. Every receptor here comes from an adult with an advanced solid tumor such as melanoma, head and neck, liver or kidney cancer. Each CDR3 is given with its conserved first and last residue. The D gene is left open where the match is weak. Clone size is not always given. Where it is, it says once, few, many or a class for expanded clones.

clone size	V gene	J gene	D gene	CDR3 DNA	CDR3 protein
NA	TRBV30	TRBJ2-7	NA	TGTGCCTGGAATTCGGCCCTCTCCTACGAGCAGTACTTC	CAWNSALSYEQYF
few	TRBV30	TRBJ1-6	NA	TGTGCCTGGAGTGTATGGGGCAATTCACCCCTCCACTTT	CAWSVWGNSPLHF
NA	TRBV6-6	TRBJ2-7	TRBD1	TGTGCCAGCAGTAACATGGCAGGGGGCCCCTACGAGCAGTACTTC	CASSNMAGGPYEQYF
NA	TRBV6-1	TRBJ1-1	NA	TGTGCCAGCAGTGAACAGGGGAACACTGAAGCTTTCTTT	CASSEQGNTEAFF
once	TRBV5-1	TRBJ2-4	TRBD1	TGCGCCAGCAGCTTGTCACAGGGGGCGGTAACGGAAAACATTCAGTACTTC	CASSLSQGAVTENIQYF
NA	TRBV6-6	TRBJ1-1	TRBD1	TGTGCCAGTTCTCAACAGGGGGGGACTGAAGCTTTCTTT	CASSQQGGTEAFF
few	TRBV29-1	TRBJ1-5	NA	TGCAGCGTTGTCGTTGCAGGGGCCCATAATCAGCCCCAGCATTTT	CSVVVAGAHNQPQHF
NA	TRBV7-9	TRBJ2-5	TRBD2	TGTGCCAGCAGCCGAATATTGACTAGCGGGGGGGCGAGGCAAGAGACCCAGTACTTC	CASSRILTSGGARQETQYF
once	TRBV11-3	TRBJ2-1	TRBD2	TGTGCCAGCAGCTTAGTCTCCCCCGGGACTAGCGGGGGCAATGAGCAGTTCTTC	CASSLVSPGTSGGNEQFF
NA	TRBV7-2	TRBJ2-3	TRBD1	TGTGCCAGCAGCTTAGGAGGGACAGGGGGGGATACGCAGTATTTT	CASSLGGTGGDTQYF
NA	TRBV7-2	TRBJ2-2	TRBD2	TGTGCCAGCAGCTTAGTGCGGGGGGTGGCCGGGGAGCTGTTTTTT	CASSLVRGVAGELFF
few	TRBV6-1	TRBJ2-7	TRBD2	TGTGCCAGCAGTGGCGGCGGGGGGCTAGCGGGTCGTGGGGAGCAGTACTTC	CASSGGGGLAGRGEQYF
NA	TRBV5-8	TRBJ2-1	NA	TGTGCCAGCAGCCAACGTACTTTCTCCTACAATGAGCAGTTCTTC	CASSQRTFSYNEQFF
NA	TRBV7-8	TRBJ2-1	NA	TGTGCCAGCAGCTTAGTTGGGGGGGGCGCCGAGAATGAGCAGTTCTTC	CASSLVGGGAENEQFF
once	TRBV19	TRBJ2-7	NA	TGTGCCAGTAGTATTGGTAGGGGATTGGCCTACGAGCAGTACTTC	CASSIGRGLAYEQYF
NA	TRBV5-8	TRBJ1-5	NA	TGTGCCAGCAGCTTAGGCGAGAATGTATATCAGCCCCAGCATTTT	CASSLGENVYQPQHF
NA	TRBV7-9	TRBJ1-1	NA	TGTGCCAGCAGCGAAGAATTGGCGCTTAACGCTGAAGCTTTCTTT	CASSEELALNAEAFF
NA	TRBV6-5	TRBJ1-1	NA	TGTGCCAGCAGCCGTCCAACGGTAGGGGACACTGAAGCTTTCTTT	CASSRPTVGDTEAFF
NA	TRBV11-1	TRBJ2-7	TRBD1	TGTGCCAGCAGCTTCGACAGGGCCCTTGGGGGAGAGCAGTACTTC	CASSFDRALGGEQYF
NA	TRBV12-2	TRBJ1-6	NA	TGTGCAAGTCTTATCGGTAACAATTCACCCCTCCACTTT	CASLIGNNSPLHF
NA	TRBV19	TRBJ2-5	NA	TGTGCCAGTAGTATAAGAACGGATCAAGAGACCCAGTACTTC	CASSIRTDQETQYF
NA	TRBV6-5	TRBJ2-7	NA	TGTGCCAGCACCCAAAAATCCTACGAGCAGTACTTC	CASTQKSYEQYF
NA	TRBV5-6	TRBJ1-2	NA	TGTGCCAGCAGCTTAGAACTCAGAAAATACACCTTC	CASSLELRKYTF
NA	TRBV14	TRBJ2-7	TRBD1	TGTGCCAGCAGTCTTACAGGGGGGAGCTACGAGCAGTACTTC	CASSLTGGSYEQYF
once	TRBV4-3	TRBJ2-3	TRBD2	TGCGCCAGCAGCCTCTCACTAGCGGGGCCTGATACGCAGTATTTT	CASSLSLAGPDTQYF
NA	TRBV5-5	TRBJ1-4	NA	TGTGCCAGCAGCTTGGAATGGGCTTCAACTAATGAAAAACTGTTTTTT	CASSLEWASTNEKLFF
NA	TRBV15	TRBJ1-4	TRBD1	TGTGCCACCAGCAGGGGACGAACAGGGGGCGGTAATGAAAAACTGTTTTTT	CATSRGRTGGGNEKLFF
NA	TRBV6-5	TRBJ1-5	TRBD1	TGTGCCAGCAGTGGTAGACAGGGTACGAATCAGCCCCAGCATTTT	CASSGRQGTNQPQHF
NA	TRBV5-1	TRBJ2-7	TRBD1	TGCGCCAGCAGCTTGGCCGTGGGACAGGGGAGCGAGCAGTACTTC	CASSLAVGQGSEQYF
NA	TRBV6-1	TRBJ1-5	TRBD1	TGTGCCAGCAGTGAAGCGGGGACAGGCCAGGGGCCCCAGCATTTT	CASSEAGTGQGPQHF
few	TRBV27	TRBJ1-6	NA	TGTGCCAGCAGTTTATCGAGGAATTCACCCCTCCACTTT	CASSLSRNSPLHF
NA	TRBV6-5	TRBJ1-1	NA	TGTGCCAGCAGTTACTCGACCGTCGAACGAGGGGTATTT	CASSYSTVERGVF
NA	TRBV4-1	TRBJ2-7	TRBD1	TGCGCCAGCAGCCAACTTCCGGGACAGGTGGGAAACGAGCAGTACTTC	CASSQLPGQVGNEQYF
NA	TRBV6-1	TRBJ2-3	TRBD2	TGTGCCAGCAGTGGGGGGGACTACACAGATACGCAGTATTTT	CASSGGDYTDTQYF
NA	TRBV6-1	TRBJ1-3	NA	TGTGCCAGCTGGGGGGGGAACACCATATATTTT	CASWGGNTIYF
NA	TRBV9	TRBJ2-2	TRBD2	TGTGCCAGCAGCGTAGGTCTAGCGGGGGGACAGAACACCGGGGAGCTGTTTTTT	CASSVGLAGGQNTGELFF
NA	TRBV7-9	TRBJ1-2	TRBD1	TGTGCCAGCAGCTTACAGGGGGCAGCCGATGGCTACACCTTC	CASSLQGAADGYTF
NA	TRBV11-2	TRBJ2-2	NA	TGTGCCAGCAGCTTAGGAGTGGCGGGGACCGGGGAGCTGTTTTTT	CASSLGVAGTGELFF